The present T cell receptor (beta chain) was sequenced within a study of blood T cells in healthy people across ages. In this sample, this clonotype turned up a few times. Together with a sample-barcoded 5' primer, a J-beta primer mix was included in a second PCR lasting 7 to 11 cycles. TCRdb reprocessed the 5' RACE reads with MiXCR, giving one entry per CDR3 protein. This table holds about 1.4 million distinct CDR3 sequences, roughly 60% found once. This CDR3 spans 19 amino acids. CDR1 is LGHNA, CDR2 YNFKEQ, per germline. V lost 0 bases and J lost 5, with 25 bases in between. The sample consisted of blood. This TCR came from a man between 18 and 29 years old in good health. V and J are TRBV4-2 and TRBJ2-5; D could derive from TRBD1 or TRBD2 (6 bases each). The chain's CDR3 is CASSQELIWRGSRGETQYF. The CDR3 region has the DNA TGTGCCAGCAGCCAAGAGCTTATTTGGAGGGGGTCCCGGGGGGAGACCCAGTACTTC.